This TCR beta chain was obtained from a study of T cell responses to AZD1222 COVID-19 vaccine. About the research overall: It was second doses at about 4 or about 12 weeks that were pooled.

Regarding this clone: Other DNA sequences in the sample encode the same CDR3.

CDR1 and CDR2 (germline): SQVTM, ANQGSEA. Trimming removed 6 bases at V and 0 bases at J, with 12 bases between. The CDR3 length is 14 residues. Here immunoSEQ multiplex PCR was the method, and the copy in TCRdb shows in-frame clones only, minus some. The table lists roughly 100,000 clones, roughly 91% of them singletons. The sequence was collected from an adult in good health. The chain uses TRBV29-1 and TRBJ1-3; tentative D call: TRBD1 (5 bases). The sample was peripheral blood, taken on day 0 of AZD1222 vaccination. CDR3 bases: TGCAGCGTCGTAGGGACCGCCTCTGGAAACACCATATATTTT. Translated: CSVVGTASGNTIYF.